The 29 T cell receptor beta chains in this list originate from one sample, sequenced in a study of cytomegalovirus exposure and HLA in healthy donors. A multiplex PCR was run with 60 Vbeta primers and 13 Jbeta primers. Data came from immunoSEQ multiplex PCR; TCRdb stores just in-frame clones and leaves some out. The sample shows some 180,000 clones, roughly 80% of them seen only once. The specimen sequenced was PBMCs. The receptors here all came from a middle-aged man in good health and CMV-seronegative.

The gene calls are TRBV30 and TRBJ1-1, with 7 bases matching TRBD1. The CDR3 runs to 13 residues. V was clipped by 2 bases and J by 2 bases; unmatched bases: 2. Germline V gives CDR1 GTSNPN, CDR2 SVGIG (reference sequence). CDR3 residues: CAWSKGANTEAFF. CDR3 DNA sequence: TGTGCCTGGAGTAAGGGGGCCAACACTGAAGCTTTCTTT. Full variable domain (remainder filled in from reference TRBV30 and TRBJ1-1): SQTIHQWPATLVQPVGSPLSLECTVEGTSNPNLYWYRQAAGRGLQLLFYSVGIGQISSEVPQNLSASRPQDRQFILSSKKLLLSDSGFYLCAWSKGANTEAFFGQGTRLTVV.

This clone has only one observation. The chain is built from TRBV9 and TRBJ1-5; D is possibly TRBD1 (6 bases). The length of the CDR3 is 15 residues. Deletions cut 0 bases from V and 3 bases from J, with 10 bases between. Germline lookup yields CDR1 SGDLS and CDR2 YYNGEE. The CDR3 spells CASSVDQGPNQPQHF. The DNA for the CDR3 is TGTGCCAGCAGCGTAGATCAGGGGCCCAATCAGCCCCAGCATTTT. The full variable domain, completed using reference TRBV9 and TRBJ1-5, is DSGVTQTPKHLITATGQRVTLRCSPRSGDLSVYWYQQSLDQGLQFLIQYYNGEERAKGNILERFSAQQFPDLHSELNLSSLELGDSALYFCASSVDQGPNQPQHFGDGTRLSIL.

The gene calls are TRBV28 and TRBJ1-2; D not certain. V lost 7 bases and J lost 8, with 11 bases in between. CDR1 MDHEN and CDR2 SYDVKM come from the germline V gene. The CDR3 sequence is 11 residues long. CDR3 loop: CASTNLVGYTF. As DNA, the CDR3 is TGTGCCAGCACCAATTTAGTCGGCTACACCTTC.

This chain connects TRBV6-5 to TRBJ2-5; 7 bases agree with TRBD1. CDR1 is MNHEY, CDR2 SVGAGI, per germline. CDR3 size: 14 residues. V lost 5 bases, J lost 2 bases, and 5 bases stayed unmatched. CDR3 DNA sequence: TGTGCCAGCAGTATCGGGACAGCTCAAGAGACCCAGTACTTC. Its translation: CASSIGTAQETQYF.

The chain combines TRBV25-1 with TRBJ2-7, with 11 nucleotides matching TRBD2. J gave up 4 bases and V 4 bases, and 6 bases lay outside the gene matches. The CDR3 runs to 15 residues. Per germline, CDR1 MGHDK and CDR2 SYGVNS. The CDR3 nucleotides read TGTGCCAGCAGTGCATTAGCGGGGGGGCGGTACGAGCAGTACTTC. Translation gives CASSALAGGRYEQYF.

The rearrangement links TRBV11-1 to TRBJ2-1, with 10 bases lining up with TRBD1. The V segment lost 4 bases and the J segment 3 bases; nucleotides outside the gene matches: 9. The CDR3 is 17 amino acids. Germline V lookup: CDR1 SGHAT, CDR2 FQDESV (reference sequence). The CDR3 loop reads CASSSGRGTGVYNEQFF. The CDR3 nucleotides are TGTGCCAGCAGCTCTGGGAGGGGGACAGGGGTCTACAATGAGCAGTTCTTC.

Only a few counts were recorded for this clone. The chain joins TRBV27 to TRBJ2-3; D gene uncertain. V lost 5 bases to trimming and J lost 0 bases, with 6 bases between them. Per germline, CDR1 MNHEY and CDR2 SMNVEV (reference sequence). The CDR3 consists of 13 residues. CDR3 sequence (DNA): TGTGCCAGCAGTGCCACTAGCACAGATACGCAGTATTTT. Translated, it gives CASSATSTDTQYF.

The chain carries TRBV5-4 and TRBJ2-7; tentative D call: TRBD2 (6 bases). The CDR3 covers 14 residues. In germline, CDR1 is SGHNT, CDR2 YYREEE (reference sequence). V dropped 4 bases and J dropped 2 bases, with 13 bases sitting between them. For the CDR3, the DNA is TGTGCCAGCAGCAAGAACGGGGGTCCCTACGAGCAGTACTTC. It specifies CASSKNGGPYEQYF. The complete variable domain, with remaining parts taken from reference TRBV5-4 and TRBJ2-7, reads ETGVTQSPTHLIKTRGQQVTLRCSSQSGHNTVSWYQQALGQGPQFIFQYYREEENGRGNFPPRFSGLQFPNYSSELNVNALELDDSALYLCASSKNGGPYEQYFGPGTRLTVT.

The genes are TRBV7-8 and TRBJ2-1; TRBD1 agrees at 9 bases. This CDR3 has 15 amino acids. Unmatched junction bases numbered 9, after V lost 5 bases and J lost 7 bases. Per the germline V gene, CDR1 is SGHVS and CDR2 is FQNEAQ. CDR3 coding DNA: TGTGCCAGCAGCACGCCGGGACAGGGTGGAAATGAGCAGTTCTTC. As protein: CASSTPGQGGNEQFF.

This clone came up a few times. CDR3 in amino acids: CASSLSGQVTQYF. As DNA, the CDR3 is TGTGCCAGCAGCTTATCAGGGCAGGTGACCCAGTACTTC. The rearrangement joins TRBV7-8 to TRBJ2-5; D may be TRBD1 (5 bases). The CDR3 extends over 13 amino acids. Trimming shortened V by 2 bases and J by 7 bases, and 11 bases separated the two germline ends. The germline V gene encodes CDR1 SGHVS and CDR2 FQNEAQ. The variable domain in full, completed from reference TRBV7-8 and TRBJ2-5, reads GAGVSQSPRYKVAKRGQDVALRCDPISGHVSLFWYQQALGQGPEFLTYFQNEAQLDKSGLPSDRFFAERPEGSVSTLKIQRTQQEDSAVYLCASSLSGQVTQYFGPGTRLLVL.

The chain uses TRBV7-8 and TRBJ1-6; 7 positions agree with TRBD1. The trim removed 3 bases at V and 7 bases at J, leaving 9 bases unmatched. This CDR3 comprises 16 residues. The germline V gene has CDR1 SGHVS and CDR2 FQNEAQ. CDR3 loop: CASSFGVSGGNSPLHF. In DNA form, the CDR3 reads TGTGCCAGCAGCTTCGGGGTCTCAGGGGGAAATTCACCCCTCCACTTT.

The CDR3: CASSPGTSGRGDTQYF. CDR3 nucleotide sequence: TGTGCCAGCAGCCCCGGGACTAGCGGGCGGGGTGATACGCAGTATTTT. The chain links TRBV5-6 to TRBJ2-3; 12 nucleotides align to TRBD2. Germline assignment: CDR1 SGHDT and CDR2 YYEEEE. The J segment lost 6 bases and the V segment lost 4 bases, leaving 9 bases of the junction unmatched. This CDR3 has 16 residues.

V is TRBV5-1 and J is TRBJ1-4; maybe TRBD1 (5 bases). This CDR3 is 15 amino acids long. Deletions cut 0 bases from V and 4 bases from J, with 10 bases between. The germline CDR1 and CDR2 sequences are SGHRS and YFSETQ. CDR3: CASSLAPGRNEKLFF. The CDR3 DNA follows: TGCGCCAGCAGCTTGGCGCCAGGGCGTAATGAAAAACTGTTTTTT.

J is TRBJ2-4 and V is TRBV15, with 9 bases fitting TRBD1. CDR1 LNHNV and CDR2 YYDKDF come from the germline V gene (reference sequence). V lost 4 bases and J lost 4; bases outside the gene matches: 8. The CDR3 loop spans 16 amino acids. The DNA of the CDR3 is TGTGCCACCAGCACCCCAGAGGACAGGGGTAAAAACATTCAGTACTTC. It specifies CATSTPEDRGKNIQYF. Full variable domain (remainder filled in from reference TRBV15 and TRBJ2-4): DAMVIQNPRYQVTQFGKPVTLSCSQTLNHNVMYWYQQKSSQAPKLLFHYYDKDFNNEADTPDNFQSRRPNTSFCFLDIRSPGLGDTAMYLCATSTPEDRGKNIQYFGAGTRLSVL.

The rearrangement joins TRBV7-9 to TRBJ1-2; weak D call: TRBD1 (6 bases). The CDR3 covers 12 residues. V lost 3 bases and J 4 bases, leaving 6 bases between the germline ends. CDR1 is SEHNR and CDR2 is FQNEAQ in the germline V gene (reference sequence). CDR3 in amino acids: CASSLTGYGYTF. The CDR3 DNA is TGTGCCAGCAGCTTGACAGGCTATGGCTACACCTTC.

The genes are TRBV2 and TRBJ2-5, with 9 bases identical to TRBD2. Germline V lookup: CDR1 SNHLY, CDR2 FYNNEI. Trimming cost V 3 bases and J 4 bases; bases outside gene matches: 12. This CDR3 comprises 17 residues. CDR3 DNA: TGTGCCAGCAGTGAGGGGCTTTTGGCGGGGGGGTTAGAGACCCAGTACTTC. This encodes CASSEGLLAGGLETQYF.

The chain has TRBV27 and TRBJ1-2; the match to TRBD1 covers 10 bases. In germline, CDR1 is MNHEY, CDR2 SMNVEV (reference sequence). This CDR3 has 15 residues. V gave up 5 bases and J gave up 2 bases; unmatched junction bases: 5. The CDR3 DNA reads as TGTGCCAGCAGTGGGGTGGGACAGGGGAACTATGGCTACACCTTC. This codes for CASSGVGQGNYGYTF.

V gene TRBV30 combines with J gene TRBJ1-6; 9 nucleotides match TRBD1. V was clipped by 3 bases and J by 8 bases; unmatched bases: 5. The CDR3 is 14 amino acids. Germline CDR1 and CDR2: GTSNPN and SVGIG (reference sequence). Here the CDR3 DNA reads TGTGCCTGGAGCGGGGGACAGGGATATTCACCCCTCCACTTT. Amino acids: CAWSGGQGYSPLHF.

V and J are TRBV4-3 and TRBJ1-1, with D maybe TRBD1 (6 bases). This CDR3 is built from 14 residues. V dropped 4 bases and J dropped 1 base, with 10 bases sitting between them. From germline, CDR1 is LGHNA and CDR2 YSLEER. The CDR3 sequence is CASSLHRANTEAFF. As DNA, the CDR3 is TGCGCCAGCAGCCTTCACAGGGCGAACACTGAAGCTTTCTTT.

CDR3 nucleotides: TGTGCCAGCAGCCCTGGGACAGGGGGCGGAGGCACTGAAGCTTTCTTT. It translates to CASSPGTGGGGTEAFF. V is TRBV4-2 and J is TRBJ1-1; 12 bases fit TRBD1. Per germline, CDR1 LGHNA and CDR2 YNFKEQ. The length of the CDR3 is 16 residues. Trimming at V came to 4 bases and at J to 4 bases, leaving 7 bases not matched to a gene.

This rearrangement joins TRBV27 to TRBJ1-5, with D perhaps matching TRBD1 (6 bases). CDR3 length: 16 amino acids. Germline CDR1 is MNHEY and CDR2 is SMNVEV (reference sequence). V lost 5 bases and J lost 8, with 22 bases in between. The CDR3 nucleotides read TGTGCCAGCAGTCCCCTATCAGGGGATCGAGTGAAGCCCCAGCATTTT. Translating gives CASSPLSGDRVKPQHF.

CDR3 DNA sequence: TGTGCCAGCAGGGGACAGGAGGATTATAATTCACCCCTCCACTTT. Amino acids: CASRGQEDYNSPLHF. The rearrangement joins TRBV6-1 to TRBJ1-6; 8 bases are a match to TRBD1. Germline lookup yields CDR1 MNHNS and CDR2 SASEGT. This CDR3 spans 15 amino acids. Unmatched junction bases numbered 5, after V lost 6 bases and J lost 4 bases.

The V call is TRBV2, the J call TRBJ1-3; TRBD1 might be the D (6 bases). Trimming took off 6 bases at V and 0 bases at J, with 12 bases between the two ends. The germline V gene encodes CDR1 SNHLY and CDR2 FYNNEI. There are 15 residues in the CDR3. This CDR3 is CASRDRSFSGNTIYF. The CDR3 DNA reads TGTGCCAGCAGGGACAGAAGCTTCTCTGGAAACACCATATATTTT.

This CDR3 reads CASSPRTGGSQRVTDTQYF. In DNA, the CDR3 is TGTGCCAGCAGTCCACGGACAGGGGGGAGTCAGCGGGTCACAGATACGCAGTATTTT. The chain employs TRBV28 and TRBJ2-3; 10 bases fit TRBD1. Germline CDR1 MDHEN, CDR2 SYDVKM. The trim removed 5 bases at V and 2 bases at J, leaving 16 bases unmatched. The CDR3 runs to 19 residues.

This clone was seen more than once but under ten times. This chain uses TRBV4-1 with TRBJ2-1; 8 bases align to TRBD1. V lost 2 bases to trimming and J lost 2 bases; unmatched junction nucleotides: 5. CDR3 length: 16 residues. Germline V gene sequence: CDR1 MGHRA, CDR2 YSYEKL. CDR3 loop: CASSQPDRGAYNEQFF. The CDR3 DNA sequence: TGCGCCAGCAGCCAACCCGACAGGGGAGCCTACAATGAGCAGTTCTTC.

This chain joins TRBV7-8 and TRBJ2-6; a weak D match, TRBD1 (6 bases). Germline-derived CDR1 and CDR2 are SGHVS and FQNEAQ. CDR3 length equals 15 residues. V lost 5 bases and J 3 bases, leaving 11 bases between the germline ends. In DNA form, the CDR3 reads TGTGCCAGCAGCCCTCACAGGGTTGGGGCCAACGTCCTGACTTTC. Translating it yields CASSPHRVGANVLTF.

The rearrangement uses TRBV5-1 and TRBJ1-3; D gene uncertain. The V end lost 0 bases, the J end lost 0 bases, and 16 bases lay between the germline ends. This CDR3 comprises 18 residues. CDR1 is SGHRS, CDR2 YFSETQ, per germline. The CDR3 region has the DNA TGCGCCAGCAGCTTGGGTTCGTTGGCGGGGTTCTCTGGAAACACCATATATTTT. This gives the protein CASSLGSLAGFSGNTIYF.

This clone was observed once. The chain carries TRBV30 and TRBJ2-1; D uncertain. The germline V and J ends were trimmed by 1 base and 2 bases, with 18 bases remaining between them. CDR3 length: 17 amino acids. CDR1 and CDR2 (germline): GTSNPN, SVGIG (reference sequence). CDR3 residues: CAWSAESPHLTYNEQFF. The CDR3 region has the DNA TGTGCCTGGAGTGCCGAGTCTCCGCATTTGACCTACAATGAGCAGTTCTTC.

This clone came up once. This chain connects TRBV5-6 to TRBJ1-1, with D perhaps TRBD1 (5 bases). The CDR3 is 14 amino acids. Germline-derived CDR1 and CDR2 are SGHDT and YYEEEE. The V gene lost 2 bases and the J gene lost 4 bases, with 12 bases spanning the gap. The CDR3, as DNA: TGTGCCAGCAGCTTCAGGGCGCCGGGCACTGAAGCTTTCTTT. It is translated as CASSFRAPGTEAFF.